This TCR beta chain was obtained from a study of blood T cell repertoires in COVID-19. In the study overall: The origin of the acute and convalescent COVID-19 samples was the United States, Italy and Spain.

This table comes from immunoSEQ multiplex PCR, and its TCRdb copy is limited to in-frame clones, with some not included. The data hold about 370,000 clones, with more than 80% observed a single time. Recovered Cohort 3 donors showed two negative PCRs, clearance, or symptom resolution. The clonotype was recovered from a man aged 18 to 35 who had recovered from COVID-19. Sequencing was carried out using PBMCs or T cells enriched from blood (not recorded which).

This chain's CDR3 is CATSRPHTGELFF. The CDR3 DNA reads as TGTGCCACCAGCAGACCTCACACCGGGGAGCTGTTTTTT. The chain links TRBV15 to TRBJ2-2; D ambiguous. The germline V gene has CDR1 LNHNV and CDR2 YYDKDF (reference sequence). V was cut by 2 bases and J by 3 bases, with 4 bases left in between. The length of the CDR3 is 13 residues.